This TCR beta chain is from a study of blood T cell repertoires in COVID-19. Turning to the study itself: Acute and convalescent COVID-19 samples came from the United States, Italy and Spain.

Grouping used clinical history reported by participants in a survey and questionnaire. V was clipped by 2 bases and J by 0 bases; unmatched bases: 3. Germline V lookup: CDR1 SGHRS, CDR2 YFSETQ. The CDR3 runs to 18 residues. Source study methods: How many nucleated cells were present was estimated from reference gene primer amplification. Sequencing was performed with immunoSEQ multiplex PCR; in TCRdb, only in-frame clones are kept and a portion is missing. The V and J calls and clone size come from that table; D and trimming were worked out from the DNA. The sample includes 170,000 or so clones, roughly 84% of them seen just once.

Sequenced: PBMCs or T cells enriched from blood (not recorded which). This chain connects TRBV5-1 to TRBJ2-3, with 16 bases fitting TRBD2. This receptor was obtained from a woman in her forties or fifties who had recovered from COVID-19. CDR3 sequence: CASSFGTSGRASTDTQYF. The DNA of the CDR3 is TGCGCCAGCAGCTTCGGGACTAGCGGGAGGGCTAGCACAGATACGCAGTATTTT. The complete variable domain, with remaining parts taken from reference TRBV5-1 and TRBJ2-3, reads KAGVTQTPRYLIKTRGQQVTLSCSPISGHRSVSWYQQTPGQGLQFLFEYFSETQRNKGNFPGRFSGRQFSNSRSEMNVSTLELGDSALYLCASSFGTSGRASTDTQYFGPGTRLTVL.